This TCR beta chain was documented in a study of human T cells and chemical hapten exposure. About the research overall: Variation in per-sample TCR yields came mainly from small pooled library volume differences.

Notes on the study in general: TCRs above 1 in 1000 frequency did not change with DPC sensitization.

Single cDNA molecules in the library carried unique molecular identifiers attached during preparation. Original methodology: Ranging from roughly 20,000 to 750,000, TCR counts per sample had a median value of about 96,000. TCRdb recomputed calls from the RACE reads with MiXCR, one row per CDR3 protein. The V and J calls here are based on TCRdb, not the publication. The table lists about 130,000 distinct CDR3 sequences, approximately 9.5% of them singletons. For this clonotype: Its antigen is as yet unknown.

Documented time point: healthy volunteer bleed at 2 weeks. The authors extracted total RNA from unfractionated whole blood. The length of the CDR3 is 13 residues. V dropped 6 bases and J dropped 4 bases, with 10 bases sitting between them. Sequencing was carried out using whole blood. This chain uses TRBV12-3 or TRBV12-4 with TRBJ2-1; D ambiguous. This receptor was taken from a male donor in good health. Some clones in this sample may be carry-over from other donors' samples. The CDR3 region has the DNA TGTGCCAGCAGCCAGGACGTTTACAATGAGCAGTTCTTC. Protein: CASSQDVYNEQFF.